These T cell receptor beta chains were read from a single sample in a study of blood T cell repertoires in COVID-19. The protocol was immunoSEQ multiplex PCR, while the TCRdb copy is restricted to in-frame clones and leaves out a portion. The data show over 450,000 clones, roughly 91% seen once. Material for sequencing was peripheral blood. The receptors stem from a woman in her 50s with COVID-19, enrolled during active disease. CDR3s include the opening cysteine and the closing phenylalanine or tryptophan. Each record gives: clone size, D gene, J gene, V gene, CDR3 DNA, CDR3 protein. A D gene is named only where the DNA matches it firmly. A clone size is listed for some rows: how often the clone was seen (once, few, many), or a class if it is expanded.

clone_size: few
d_call: .
j_call: TRBJ1-5
v_call: TRBV6-6
cdr3_nt: TGTGCCAGCAGTTCTCCCGGGACACAACGGGGTCAGCCCCAGCATTTT
cdr3_aa: CASSSPGTQRGQPQHF

clone_size: .
d_call: .
j_call: TRBJ2-2
v_call: TRBV24-1
cdr3_nt: TGTGCCACCAGTGATTTAGGCACTGGGCAAGAAACCGGGGAGCTGTTTTTT
cdr3_aa: CATSDLGTGQETGELFF

clone_size: few
d_call: .
j_call: TRBJ1-5
v_call: TRBV29-1
cdr3_nt: TGCAGCGTTGGTAACGGTGTTGGTCAGCCCCAGCATTTT
cdr3_aa: CSVGNGVGQPQHF

clone_size: .
d_call: TRBD1
j_call: TRBJ1-1
v_call: TRBV30
cdr3_nt: TGTGCCTGGAGTGAAGGCAGGACAGGGGACCCGAACACTGAAGCTTTCTTT
cdr3_aa: CAWSEGRTGDPNTEAFF

clone_size: .
d_call: .
j_call: TRBJ2-7
v_call: TRBV7-8
cdr3_nt: TGTGCCAGCAGTCTAGGGATGTGGGGGCGATCCTACGAGCAGTACTTC
cdr3_aa: CASSLGMWGRSYEQYF

clone_size: .
d_call: TRBD1
j_call: TRBJ1-5
v_call: TRBV18
cdr3_nt: TGTGCCAGCTCACCGTCTCAGGGGGTTCAGCCCCAGCATTTT
cdr3_aa: CASSPSQGVQPQHF

clone_size: .
d_call: .
j_call: TRBJ2-2
v_call: TRBV18
cdr3_nt: TGTGCCAGCTCACCAGCCCAGTCAACCCTCACCGGGGAGCTGTTTTTT
cdr3_aa: CASSPAQSTLTGELFF

clone_size: .
d_call: TRBD1
j_call: TRBJ1-3
v_call: TRBV11-2
cdr3_nt: TGTGCCAGCAGCCCAACATTTTCGGGACAGAAAAACACCATATATTTT
cdr3_aa: CASSPTFSGQKNTIYF

clone_size: .
d_call: .
j_call: TRBJ2-3
v_call: TRBV5-4
cdr3_nt: TGTGCCAGCAGCTTGAAAATAGATAGCACAGATACGCAGTATTTT
cdr3_aa: CASSLKIDSTDTQYF

clone_size: .
d_call: TRBD2
j_call: TRBJ2-7
v_call: TRBV12-3/TRBV12-4
cdr3_nt: TGTGCCAGCAGTCCGGGGACTACCTACGAGCAGTACTTC
cdr3_aa: CASSPGTTYEQYF

clone_size: .
d_call: TRBD1
j_call: TRBJ2-1
v_call: TRBV30
cdr3_nt: TGTGCCTGGAGTCTCAGGGGGCATTCGGTCTACAATGAGCAGTTCTTC
cdr3_aa: CAWSLRGHSVYNEQFF

clone_size: .
d_call: .
j_call: TRBJ1-3
v_call: TRBV5-5
cdr3_nt: TGTGCCAGCAGCCTCAGCTGGGGCGAAAACACCATATATTTT
cdr3_aa: CASSLSWGENTIYF

clone_size: .
d_call: TRBD2
j_call: TRBJ2-1
v_call: TRBV5-6
cdr3_nt: TGTGCCAGCAGGTCACTAGCGGGGGGCACCAGACCCAATGAGCAGTTCTTC
cdr3_aa: CASRSLAGGTRPNEQFF

clone_size: .
d_call: .
j_call: TRBJ1-2
v_call: TRBV6-5
cdr3_nt: TGTGCCAGCAGTCCCGAAGCCACGCCTAACTATGGCTACACCTTC
cdr3_aa: CASSPEATPNYGYTF

clone_size: .
d_call: .
j_call: TRBJ1-5
v_call: TRBV27
cdr3_nt: TGTGCCAGCAGTCCTCTGACAGAATATAGCAATCAGCCCCAGCATTTT
cdr3_aa: CASSPLTEYSNQPQHF

clone_size: .
d_call: .
j_call: TRBJ1-1
v_call: TRBV5-6
cdr3_nt: TGTGCCAGCTTCGGGGGAGGGACTGAAGCTTTCTTT
cdr3_aa: CASFGGGTEAFF

clone_size: .
d_call: .
j_call: TRBJ1-2
v_call: TRBV6-5
cdr3_nt: TGTGCCAGCAATCAAGGGGCAGGCTTAAACTATGGCTACACCTTC
cdr3_aa: CASNQGAGLNYGYTF

clone_size: .
d_call: .
j_call: TRBJ1-1
v_call: TRBV5-5
cdr3_nt: TGTGCCAGCAGCTTGGAGGGGATGATGAACACTGAAGCTTTCTTT
cdr3_aa: CASSLEGMMNTEAFF

clone_size: once
d_call: .
j_call: TRBJ2-7
v_call: TRBV27
cdr3_nt: TGTGCCAGCAGTAGCCCCTCCTCCTACGAGCAGTACTTC
cdr3_aa: CASSSPSSYEQYF

clone_size: .
d_call: .
j_call: TRBJ1-2
v_call: TRBV29-1
cdr3_nt: TGCAGCGTTGATGGGAGGGGTGATGGCTACACCTTC
cdr3_aa: CSVDGRGDGYTF

clone_size: .
d_call: TRBD1
j_call: TRBJ1-4
v_call: TRBV2
cdr3_nt: TGTGCCAGCAGTGACCGGACAGGGGATAATGAAAAACTGTTTTTT
cdr3_aa: CASSDRTGDNEKLFF

clone_size: .
d_call: .
j_call: TRBJ1-6
v_call: TRBV30
cdr3_nt: TGTGCCTGGAGTCAAGGACAAGTGAGCTCCTATAATTCACCCCTCCACTTT
cdr3_aa: CAWSQGQVSSYNSPLHF

clone_size: .
d_call: TRBD1
j_call: TRBJ2-7
v_call: TRBV5-8
cdr3_nt: TGTGCCGGGGGGACAGGGACGCGCGAGCAGTACTTC
cdr3_aa: CAGGTGTREQYF

clone_size: .
d_call: TRBD1
j_call: TRBJ2-7
v_call: TRBV13
cdr3_nt: TGTGCCAGCAGCGGGACAGGGAAGTCCTACGAGCAGTACTTC
cdr3_aa: CASSGTGKSYEQYF